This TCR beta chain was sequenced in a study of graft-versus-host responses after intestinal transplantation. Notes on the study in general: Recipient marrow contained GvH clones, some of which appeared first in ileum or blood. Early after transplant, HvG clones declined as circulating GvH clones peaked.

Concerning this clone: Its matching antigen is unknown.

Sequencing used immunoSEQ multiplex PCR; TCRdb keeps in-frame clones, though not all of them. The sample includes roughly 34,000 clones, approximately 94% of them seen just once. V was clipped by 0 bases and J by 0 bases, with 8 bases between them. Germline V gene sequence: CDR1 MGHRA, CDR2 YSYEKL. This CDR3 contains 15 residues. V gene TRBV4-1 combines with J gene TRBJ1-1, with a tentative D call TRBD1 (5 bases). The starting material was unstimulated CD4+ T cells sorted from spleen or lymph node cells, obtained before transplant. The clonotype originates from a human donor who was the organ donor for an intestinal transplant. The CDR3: CASSQDPTVNTEAFF. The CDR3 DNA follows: TGCGCCAGCAGCCAAGACCCGACAGTGAACACTGAAGCTTTCTTT.